The 25 T cell receptor beta chains below all came from one sample that was sequenced in a study of blood T cell repertoires in COVID-19. The protocol was immunoSEQ multiplex PCR, while the TCRdb copy is restricted to in-frame clones and leaves out a portion. Of 28,000 or so clones detected, around 93% appear once; the ten largest clones hold around 2%. Sequences were obtained from peripheral blood. These receptors were taken from a human donor in a cohort sampled during active COVID-19.

This sequence joins TRBV6-2 or TRBV6-3 and TRBJ2-1; 11 bases fit TRBD2. This CDR3 comprises 17 residues. J gave up 1 base and V 6 bases, and 8 bases lay outside the gene matches. Germline-derived CDR1 and CDR2 are MNHEY and SVGEGT. The CDR3 sequence is CASSPTSGRGSYNEQFF. For the CDR3, the DNA is TGTGCCAGCAGCCCTACTAGCGGGAGAGGATCCTACAATGAGCAGTTCTTC.

This chain connects TRBV5-5 to TRBJ1-2, with 9 positions matching TRBD1. The CDR3 is 15 residues long. Germline V gives CDR1 SGHKS, CDR2 YYEKEE (reference sequence). The ends lost 4 bases at V and 12 bases at J; junction bases unmatched: 16. CDR3 sequence (DNA): TGTGCCAGCAGCCCCCTGGGGGGGACAGGGTCCTCCCACACCTTC. It translates to CASSPLGGTGSSHTF.

Notes on this clone: One end of the junction fails to match germline, which may point to a read error. This chain joins TRBV7-3 and TRBJ2-7, with 7 nucleotides matching TRBD2. Germline lookup yields CDR1 SGHTA and CDR2 FQGTGA. This CDR3 contains 15 residues. The CDR3 sequence: CASSLTSGTKSEQYF. The CDR3 bases are TGTGCCAGCAGCCTAACGTCCGGGACTAAAAGCGAGCAGTACTTC. The full variable domain, completed using reference TRBV7-3 and TRBJ2-7, is GAGVSQTPSNKVTEKGKYVELRCDPISGHTALYWYRQSLGQGPEFLIYFQGTGAADDSGLPNDRFFAVRPEGSVSTLKIQRTERGDSAVYLCASSLTSGTKSEQYFGPGTRLTVT.

V gene TRBV7-2 combines with J gene TRBJ2-3; no definite D call. Germline CDR1 reads SGHTA; CDR2 reads FQGNSA. Trimming removed 2 bases at V and 4 bases at J, with 10 bases between. The CDR3 is 14 residues long. The CDR3 reads CASSLQYGADTQYF. CDR3 coding DNA: TGTGCCAGCAGCTTACAGTACGGAGCAGATACGCAGTATTTT.

By its share, this clone is medium-sized. The J gene is TRBJ2-1, the V gene TRBV5-6; D may be TRBD2 (6 bases). This CDR3 comprises 12 residues. V lost 2 bases and J lost 7, with 7 bases in between. The germline V gene encodes CDR1 SGHDT and CDR2 YYEEEE. The CDR3 sequence is CASSFGGNEQFF. CDR3 coding DNA: TGTGCCAGCAGCTTTGGAGGGAATGAGCAGTTCTTC.

The chain employs TRBV25-1 and TRBJ2-7; a weak D match, TRBD1 (5 bases). Germline loops: CDR1 MGHDK, CDR2 SYGVNS. The CDR3 has 12 amino acids. Deletions cut 5 bases from V and 3 bases from J, with 8 bases between. The CDR3 protein is CASSPDSYEQYF. CDR3 nucleotides: TGTGCCAGCAGTCCCGACAGCTACGAGCAGTACTTC.

The chain employs TRBV5-5 and TRBJ2-5; D is unresolved. Germline V gene data show CDR1 as SGHKS and CDR2 as YYEKEE (reference sequence). V was cut by 0 bases and J by 0 bases, with 12 bases left in between. CDR3 length equals 16 residues. CDR3 residues: CASSLAVAGYQETQYF. The CDR3 DNA sequence: TGTGCCAGCAGCTTGGCCGTGGCAGGTTACCAAGAGACCCAGTACTTC.

The V call is TRBV3-1 (or the pseudogene TRBV3-2), the J call TRBJ2-3; 10 positions match TRBD2. Germline CDR1 reads LGHDT; CDR2 reads YNNKEL (reference sequence). The trim removed 3 bases at V and 6 bases at J, leaving 9 bases unmatched. This CDR3 is built from 16 residues. The CDR3 bases are TGTGCCAGCAGCCACGGCAGCGGGAGGGCCCCGGATACGCAGTATTTT. This translates into CASSHGSGRAPDTQYF.

This clone was seen once. The chain uses TRBV27 and TRBJ1-1, with 9 bases that match TRBD1. V lost 0 bases to trimming and J lost 11 bases; unmatched junction nucleotides: 10. This CDR3 has 15 amino acids. Germline V gene lookup returns CDR1 MNHEY and CDR2 SMNVEV (reference sequence). The CDR3 coding sequence is TGTGCCAGCAGTTTATCGGGGATCCCACAGGGGGCCGCTTTCTTT. Residues: CASSLSGIPQGAAFF.

The V call is TRBV11-2, the J call TRBJ2-2; 7 bases agree with TRBD1. CDR3 size: 16 residues. The trim removed 1 base at V and 0 bases at J, leaving 2 bases unmatched. CDR1 is SGHAT and CDR2 is FQNNGV in the germline V gene. The CDR3, as DNA: TGTGCCAGCAGCTTAGTGGGACAGACGAACACCGGGGAGCTGTTTTTT. Protein: CASSLVGQTNTGELFF. The full variable domain, with the rest looked up from reference TRBV11-2 and TRBJ2-2, is EAGVAQSPRYKIIEKRQSVAFWCNPISGHATLYWYQQILGQGPKLLIQFQNNGVVDDSQLPKDRFSAERLKGVDSTLKIQPAKLEDSAVYLCASSLVGQTNTGELFFGEGSRLTVL.

This chain connects TRBV11-2 to TRBJ2-7; the D is unclear. The CDR3 length is 12 residues. CDR1 and CDR2 (germline): SGHAT, FQNNGV. Trimming left V 1 base short and J 6 bases short, with 7 bases between. CDR3 sequence reads: CASSLVSPEQYF. The CDR3 DNA reads as TGTGCCAGCAGCTTAGTTAGTCCCGAGCAGTACTTC.

The chain employs TRBV6-4 and TRBJ2-7, with D tentatively TRBD1 (5 bases). This CDR3 has 13 residues. Per the germline V gene, CDR1 is MRHNA and CDR2 is SNTAGT. Trimming took 6 bases from V and 3 from J, leaving 12 bases between them. The CDR3 DNA follows: TGTGCCAGCAGCCCGGACATGGGCTACGAGCAGTACTTC. It is translated as CASSPDMGYEQYF.

The chain employs TRBV10-3 and TRBJ1-1; D gene ambiguous. Germline CDR1 ENHRY, CDR2 SYGVKD. The V end lost 7 bases, the J end lost 1 base, and 13 bases lay between the germline ends. The CDR3 consists of 14 residues. CDR3 coding DNA: TGTGCCATCACCAAGACGGAGAAGAACACTGAAGCTTTCTTT. This gives the protein CAITKTEKNTEAFF.

CDR3 amino acids: CASNSPSSGNTIYF. CDR3 nucleotides: TGTGCCAGCAACTCACCGAGCTCTGGAAACACCATATATTTT. The genes are TRBV6-5 and TRBJ1-3; no firm D call. The CDR3 is made up of 14 amino acids. The ends were cut back, 7 bases at V and 0 bases at J, with 10 bases in the middle. Germline CDR1 and CDR2: MNHEY and SVGAGI.

This chain uses TRBV5-1 with TRBJ1-2; TRBD1 is a possible D gene (6 bases). Trimming left V 4 bases short and J 4 bases short, with 8 bases between. The CDR3 consists of 12 residues. Germline V gene sequence: CDR1 SGHRS, CDR2 YFSETQ. CDR3 residues: CASSPTGYGYTF. CDR3 DNA sequence: TGCGCCAGCAGCCCGACAGGCTATGGCTACACCTTC.

The chain recombines TRBV28 with TRBJ2-7; 7 bases agree with TRBD1. The CDR3 runs to 13 residues. With V trimmed by 1 base and J by 7 bases, 4 bases remained unmatched. Germline V gene sequence: CDR1 MDHEN, CDR2 SYDVKM. CDR3 nucleotide sequence: TGTGCCAGCAGTTTATTGAGGGGGCGAGAGCAGTACTTC. Its protein is CASSLLRGREQYF.

The chain recombines TRBV3-1 (or the pseudogene TRBV3-2) with TRBJ1-3, with no clear D. The CDR3 loop spans 13 amino acids. Looked up from germline, CDR1 is LGHDT and CDR2 is YNNKEL (reference sequence). V lost 2 bases to trimming and J lost 2 bases, with 4 bases between them. In DNA, the CDR3 is TGTGCCAGCAGCCAACACACTGGAAACACCATATATTTT. As protein: CASSQHTGNTIYF.

This chain links TRBV11-3 with TRBJ2-5, with a tentative D call TRBD2 (7 bases). CDR3 length: 15 amino acids. CDR1 and CDR2 (germline): SGHNT, YENEEA. Trimming cost V 5 bases and J 0 bases, with 13 bases left between them. Here the CDR3 reads CASSPRGADQETQYF. DNA for the CDR3: TGTGCCAGCAGCCCTCGGGGGGCAGACCAAGAGACCCAGTACTTC.

The chain joins TRBV28 to TRBJ2-7, with 7 nucleotides matching TRBD1. V was pared by 4 bases and J by 3 bases, with 15 bases of the junction left unmatched. Per germline, CDR1 MDHEN and CDR2 SYDVKM. The CDR3 length is 17 residues. As DNA, the CDR3 is TGTGCCAGCAGTTCGTGGGGACCTACAGGGGTTGGCTACGAGCAGTACTTC. Translation: CASSSWGPTGVGYEQYF.

This chain connects TRBV19 to TRBJ1-2; D may be TRBD1 (6 bases). The CDR3 contains 12 residues. Germline values: CDR1 LNHDA, CDR2 SQIVND (reference sequence). V dropped 9 bases and J dropped 5 bases, with 13 bases sitting between them. DNA of the CDR3: TGTGCCAGGGGGGGGCAGACGTATGGCTACACCTTC. It yields the protein CARGGQTYGYTF.

J is TRBJ2-2 and V is TRBV18; 9 bases map to TRBD2. Trimming cost V 3 bases and J 1 base; bases outside gene matches: 0. Germline V gene lookup returns CDR1 KGHSH and CDR2 LQKENI. The CDR3 length is 15 residues. The CDR3: CASSPSGGNTGELFF. The CDR3 region has the DNA TGTGCCAGCTCACCTAGCGGGGGGAACACCGGGGAGCTGTTTTTT.

The chain combines TRBV5-1 with TRBJ2-7, with D possibly matching TRBD2 (5 bases). CDR1 and CDR2 from the germline V gene are SGHRS and YFSETQ. Trimming cost V 3 bases and J 6 bases, with 13 bases left between them. The length of the CDR3 is 13 residues. The CDR3 is CASSSTRGAEQYF. The CDR3, as DNA: TGCGCCAGCAGCTCCACCCGGGGAGCCGAGCAGTACTTC.

The chain links TRBV5-1 to TRBJ2-7; maybe TRBD1 (6 bases). The length of the CDR3 is 14 residues. V lost 4 bases, J lost 2 bases, and 13 bases lay in between. Germline CDR1 and CDR2: SGHRS and YFSETQ. Here the CDR3 reads CASSTGTLTYEQYF. The CDR3 DNA sequence: TGCGCCAGCAGCACTGGGACACTTACCTACGAGCAGTACTTC. The full variable domain, in which reference TRBV5-1 and TRBJ2-7 provide the parts outside the CDR3, is KAGVTQTPRYLIKTRGQQVTLSCSPISGHRSVSWYQQTPGQGLQFLFEYFSETQRNKGNFPGRFSGRQFSNSRSEMNVSTLELGDSALYLCASSTGTLTYEQYFGPGTRLTVT.

CDR3 sequence (DNA): TGTGCCAGCAGAGCTACCTACAATGAGCAGTTCTTC. Its protein product is CASRATYNEQFF. This chain uses TRBV2 with TRBJ2-1; no definite D call. Germline CDR1 SNHLY, CDR2 FYNNEI. The CDR3 runs 12 residues. The V end was cut by 6 bases, the J end by 2 bases, with 5 bases between. Supplemented by reference TRBV2 and TRBJ2-1, the full variable domain reads EPEVTQTPSHQVTQMGQEVILRCVPISNHLYFYWYRQILGQKVEFLVSFYNNEISEKSEIFDDQFSVERPDGSNFTLKIRSTKLEDSAMYFCASRATYNEQFFGPGTRLTVL.

This chain connects TRBV2 to TRBJ2-4; TRBD2 aligns across 14 bases. The CDR3 has 14 residues. Per the germline V gene, CDR1 is SNHLY and CDR2 is FYNNEI. Losses at the gene ends were 6 bases for V and 9 bases for J; bases not matched to a gene: 4. The CDR3 DNA reads as TGTGCCAGCAGGACTAGCGGGGGGGCAGGCATTCAGTACTTC. As protein: CASRTSGGAGIQYF.